A selection of T cell receptor beta chains follows, all from one sample in a study of Ad26.COV2.S vaccination and SARS-CoV-2 variants. Profiled with immunoSEQ multiplex PCR; TCRdb holds only in-frame clones, not every one. Found here are around 320,000 clones, about nine tenths of them singletons; the top ten hold 3.4%. The sequences come from peripheral blood, collected in a trial of Ad26.COV2.S vaccine versus placebo. The source is a person aged 18-60 years who received the Ad26.COV2.S COVID-19 vaccine or a placebo. Both conserved end residues are part of each CDR3. D genes are given only for firm matches. Size tells how often a clone was seen (once, few, many) or the class of an expanded clone, and some rows leave it out.

DNA | CDR3 | D | J | length | V | size
TGTGCCAGCAGCCCGGTCGCGACGGGGAACACTGAAGCTTTCTTT | CASSPVATGNTEAFF | - | TRBJ1-1 | 15 | TRBV11-2 | -
TGTGCCTGGGGGACGCGGGAGCTGTTTTTT | CAWGTRELFF | - | TRBJ2-2 | 10 | TRBV30 | -
TGTGCCAGCCGGATTAGCTACGAGCAGTACTTC | CASRISYEQYF | - | TRBJ2-7 | 11 | TRBV7-9 | -
TGTGCCAGCGGGGTCGGGGGACAGGGTCACCGCGAGCAGTACTTC | CASGVGGQGHREQYF | TRBD1 | TRBJ2-7 | 15 | TRBV6-5 | -
TGTGCCAGCTCCCTAACGTCAGGGGATGAAGCTTTCTTT | CASSLTSGDEAFF | - | TRBJ1-1 | 13 | TRBV18 | once
TGTGCCAGTAGAGACCCGGACAGGGGGCGCGATGAGCAGTTCTTC | CASRDPDRGRDEQFF | TRBD1 | TRBJ2-1 | 15 | TRBV19 | -
TGTGCCAGCAGCCAAGAGGCCAGTTACACCGGGGAGCTGTTTTTT | CASSQEASYTGELFF | - | TRBJ2-2 | 15 | TRBV3-1/TRBV3-2 | -
TGTGCCAGTAGTTTACACCGGGACATCCAAGAGACCCAGTACTTC | CASSLHRDIQETQYF | - | TRBJ2-5 | 15 | TRBV19 | -
TGTGCCACTCAGACAGGAGGTATCGAGCAGTACTTC | CATQTGGIEQYF | - | TRBJ2-7 | 12 | TRBV19 | -
TGTGCCAGCAGCGTAGGAGGAGGGGGAGCTGAGCCCCAGCATTTT | CASSVGGGGAEPQHF | - | TRBJ1-5 | 15 | TRBV9 | -
TGTGCCAGCAGCCCAGGGGGCCGGTCACCCCTCCACTTT | CASSPGGRSPLHF | TRBD1 | TRBJ1-6 | 13 | TRBV7-3 | -
TGTGCCTGGAGTGTACTCGGGAATGAGCAGTTCTTC | CAWSVLGNEQFF | - | TRBJ2-1 | 12 | TRBV30 | -
TGTGCCACCGGACACCCGAACACTGAAGCTTTCTTT | CATGHPNTEAFF | - | TRBJ1-1 | 12 | TRBV10-3 | -
TGTGCCAGCAGCGTAGGGGGGGTCCCGTACGATGAGCAGTTCTTC | CASSVGGVPYDEQFF | - | TRBJ2-1 | 15 | TRBV9 | -
TGCAGCGTTGCTTATGGGGCGGGCACTGAAGCTTTCTTT | CSVAYGAGTEAFF | - | TRBJ1-1 | 13 | TRBV29-1 | -
TGTGCCAGCAGCCAAGGGACAGGGGGCGCGTATGAGCAGTTCTTC | CASSQGTGGAYEQFF | TRBD1 | TRBJ2-1 | 15 | TRBV3-1/TRBV3-2 | -
TGTGCCAGCAGCCGGGGACAGGCGAACACCGGGGAGCTGTTTTTT | CASSRGQANTGELFF | TRBD1 | TRBJ2-2 | 15 | TRBV4-2 | -
TGTGCCAGCAGCTCACCGGGACAGGGAACAGATACGCAGTATTTT | CASSSPGQGTDTQYF | TRBD1 | TRBJ2-3 | 15 | TRBV5-5 | -
TGTGCCAGCTCACCCCGTAGGGGGGCGATAGGGTTTGGCACTGAAGCTTTCTTT | CASSPRRGAIGFGTEAFF | - | TRBJ1-1 | 18 | TRBV18 | -
TGTGCCACCCCAATGGGGCTGAGTGGGGAAAAACTGTTTTTT | CATPMGLSGEKLFF | - | TRBJ1-4 | 14 | TRBV24-1 | -
TGTGCCAGCAGTTTAACCCCAGGTCGGCCTAGGCATACTGGCTACACCTTC | CASSLTPGRPRHTGYTF | - | TRBJ1-2 | 17 | TRBV27 | -
TGTGCCACCAGCGTCGCCCAAGCCTACGAGCAGTACTTC | CATSVAQAYEQYF | - | TRBJ2-7 | 13 | TRBV15 | -
TGTGCCACCAGTGATCCGGGACAGGGGGCAAATGAGCAGTTCTTC | CATSDPGQGANEQFF | TRBD1 | TRBJ2-1 | 15 | TRBV24-1 | -
TGTGCCACCAGCAGAGATGGGGGCCCGGGAGCTGGCTACACCTTC | CATSRDGGPGAGYTF | - | TRBJ1-2 | 15 | TRBV15 | -
TGTGCCAGCAGTAACCCCGGGACATTCCTGAGGGAGCAGTACTTC | CASSNPGTFLREQYF | - | TRBJ2-7 | 15 | TRBV2 | -
TGTGCCAGCAGCGTCCTTCAGGGCACCGGGAACAATGAGCAGTTCTTC | CASSVLQGTGNNEQFF | - | TRBJ2-1 | 16 | TRBV9 | -
TGTGCCAGTAGGAGTGGGGGAATAGGGGGCTACACCTTC | CASRSGGIGGYTF | - | TRBJ1-2 | 13 | TRBV19 | -
TGCGCCAGCAGAAAGACGGGCAGCTCCTACGAGCAGTACTTC | CASRKTGSSYEQYF | - | TRBJ2-7 | 14 | TRBV4-1 | -
TGTGCCAGCAGCTTAGAGGGAACTAGCTTGGAGACCCAGTACTTC | CASSLEGTSLETQYF | - | TRBJ2-5 | 15 | TRBV7-2 | -
TGCGCCAGCAGCCAAGGGTACGGCGCCACCTACGAGCAGTACTTC | CASSQGYGATYEQYF | - | TRBJ2-7 | 15 | TRBV4-3 | once